One and the same sample provided the 9 T cell receptor beta chains below, sequenced in a study of identical twins. TCRdb called the 5' RACE reads again in MiXCR, with one record for every CDR3 protein. The data contain fewer than 650,000 distinct CDR3 sequences, around a tenth of them singletons. The data were also submitted as part of a second study, on yellow fever vaccine responses in identical twins.

The sequencing sample was made of PBMCs. The source of these receptors is a woman between 18 and 30 years old in good health.

There are many counts of this clonotype. The chain carries TRBV5-1 and TRBJ2-2; 12 nucleotides line up with TRBD2. Germline CDR1 and CDR2: SGHRS and YFSETQ. The CDR3 consists of 20 residues. V shed 0 bases and J 0 bases; nucleotides not matched to a gene: 9. Written as DNA, the CDR3 is TGCGCCAGCAGCTTGGCCCGGGGACTAGCGGGTGTCCCGAACACCGGGGAGCTGTTTTTT. Translating it yields CASSLARGLAGVPNTGELFF.

This chain links TRBV25-1 with TRBJ2-7; a possible D gene is TRBD2 (6 bases). Matching the DNA end better, TRBJ2-1 makes the J call doubtful. This CDR3 spans 15 amino acids. The germline CDR1 and CDR2 sequences are MGHDK and SYGVNS. The CDR3, as DNA: TGTGCCAGCAGTGAGAGGCTAGGACTACCCTACGAGCAGTTCTTC. Its translation: CASSERLGLPYEQFF.

This clonotype was picked up many times. The rearrangement uses TRBV4-3 and TRBJ1-5; D remains unclear. The CDR3 loop spans 13 amino acids. The germline V gene encodes CDR1 LGHNA and CDR2 YSLEER. V gave up 1 base and J gave up 4 bases, with 5 bases separating them. The CDR3 region has the DNA TGCGCCAGCAGCCAAGTCTTGAATCAGCCCCAGCATTTT. It specifies CASSQVLNQPQHF.

This clonotype came up many times. This rearrangement joins TRBV10-3 to TRBJ2-1; 14 bases match TRBD2. J gave up 7 bases and V 6 bases, and 5 bases lay outside the gene matches. Germline lookup yields CDR1 ENHRY and CDR2 SYGVKD. The CDR3 runs to 15 residues. The CDR3 protein is CAISGTSGSGNEQFF. In DNA, the CDR3 is TGTGCCATCAGCGGGACTAGCGGGAGCGGGAATGAGCAGTTCTTC.

This clonotype was counted at least ten times. This chain joins TRBV6-1 and TRBJ1-1; 8 bases agree with TRBD1. Germline V CDR1 and CDR2: MNHNS, SASEGT. CDR3 length: 15 residues. Unmatched junction bases numbered 10, after V lost 6 bases and J lost 4 bases. CDR3 DNA sequence: TGTGCCAGCAGCCAGGGGGCGATTATCGGCACTGAAGCTTTCTTT. Residues: CASSQGAIIGTEAFF.

The V gene is TRBV20-1, the J gene TRBJ2-7; no definite D call. The CDR3 spans 12 residues. The germline V and J ends were trimmed by 3 bases and 2 bases, with 8 bases remaining between them. The germline V gene encodes CDR1 DFQATT and CDR2 SNEGSKA (reference sequence). As DNA, the CDR3 is TGCAGTGCTAGGGGAATCCCCTACGAGCAGTACTTC. As protein: CSARGIPYEQYF.

This clonotype has a handful of counts. The V and J genes are TRBV10-3 and TRBJ2-7, with 15 positions matching TRBD2. V dropped 2 bases and J dropped 2; count of bases not matched to a gene: 7. The germline V gene encodes CDR1 ENHRY and CDR2 SYGVKD. This CDR3 region has 18 residues. The CDR3 DNA reads as TGTGCCATCAGTGAGGACGGGACTAGCGGGGGGCTCACCTACGAGCAGTACTTC. Its protein product is CAISEDGTSGGLTYEQYF.

As to this clonotype: A clone one base away is much larger, so this may be a read error. The chain carries TRBV5-1 and TRBJ2-1; a weak D match, TRBD2 (7 bases). This CDR3 has 15 amino acids. The germline CDR1 and CDR2 sequences are SGHRS and YFSETQ. Trimming stripped 2 bases from V and 12 bases from J, with 21 bases between. The DNA for the CDR3 is TGCGCCAGCAGCTTTCGGGGGGCTATAGAAGATGTGCAGTTCTTC. As protein: CASSFRGAIEDVQFF.

A few counts support this clonotype. This chain uses TRBV29-1 with TRBJ2-7; 9 bases are a match to TRBD1. The J segment lost 0 bases and the V segment lost 4 bases, leaving 4 bases of the junction unmatched. This CDR3 has 14 amino acids. The germline V gene encodes CDR1 SQVTM and CDR2 ANQGSEA. DNA for the CDR3: TGCAGCGTTGTACCGGGACAGGGCTCCTACGAGCAGTACTTC. Protein product: CSVVPGQGSYEQYF.